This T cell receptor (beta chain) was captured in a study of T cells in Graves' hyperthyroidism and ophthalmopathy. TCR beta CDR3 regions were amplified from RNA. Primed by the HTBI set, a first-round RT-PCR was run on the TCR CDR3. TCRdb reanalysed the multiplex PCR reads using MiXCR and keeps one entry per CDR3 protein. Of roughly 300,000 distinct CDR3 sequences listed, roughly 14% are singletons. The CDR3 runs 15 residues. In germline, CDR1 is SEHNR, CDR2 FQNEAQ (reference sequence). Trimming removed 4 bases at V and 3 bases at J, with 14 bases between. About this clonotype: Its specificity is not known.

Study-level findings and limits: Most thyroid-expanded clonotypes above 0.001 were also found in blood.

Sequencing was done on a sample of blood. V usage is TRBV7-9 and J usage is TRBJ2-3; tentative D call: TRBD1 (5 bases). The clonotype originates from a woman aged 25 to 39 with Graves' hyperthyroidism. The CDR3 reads CASSSDGRATDTQYF. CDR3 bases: TGTGCCAGCAGCTCGGACGGCAGGGCAACAGATACGCAGTATTTT.